This TCR beta chain was retrieved from a study of CXCR3-negative and CXCR3-positive naive CD8 T cells. Triplicate sorts of about 300,000 cells per CD8+ subset. Naive CD8+ T cells showed CD45RO-CCR7+CD27+CD95-. Notes on this clonotype: Its antigen is unidentified.

TRB cDNA libraries were made by UMI-labeled 5' RACE. Following a re-call of the 5' RACE reads, TCRdb has one entry per CDR3 protein and lacks DNA. The listing records 120,000 to 150,000 distinct CDR3 sequences. The study, taken as a whole, reports: More hydrophobic TRB CDR3s occurred in CXCR3-positive than in CXCR3-negative naive cells. Much lower diversity was found in memory CD8+ cells, while both naive subsets had comparably high diversity. Partial loss of CXCR3 expression followed cryopreservation; most assays used fresh PBMCs.

CDR1 is MNHNY, CDR2 SVGAGI, per germline (reference sequence). This CDR3 has 16 amino acids. This receptor was identified in a human donor in good health. Some clones in this sample may be carry-over from other donors' samples. Sequencing was carried out using naive CXCR3+ CD8+ T cells from blood. Noted subset: CD45RO-CCR7+CD27+CD95- naive CD8+ T cells expressing CXCR3 (TNR3+). The rearrangement uses TRBV6-6 and TRBJ2-3; absent DNA, TCRdb's TRBD2 call cannot be checked. CDR3 loop: CASSPTSGGATDTQYF.